The 29 T cell receptor beta chains in this list originate from one sample, sequenced in a study of T cell responses to AZD1222 COVID-19 vaccine. Libraries were prepared by immunoSEQ multiplex PCR; TCRdb keeps only in-frame clonotypes and omits some of them. Of 100,000 or so clones listed, around 87% are singletons. This material consisted of peripheral blood, taken on day 0 of AZD1222 vaccination. Source of these receptors: an adult in good health.

V usage is TRBV6-5 and J usage is TRBJ1-1; D perhaps matches TRBD1 (6 bases). The CDR3 consists of 13 residues. Germline CDR1 MNHEY, CDR2 SVGAGI. The V end was cut by 7 bases, the J end by 4 bases, with 13 bases between. CDR3 coding DNA: TGTGCCAGCACCAAGGGGGTGGCCACTGAAGCTTTCTTT. This translates into CASTKGVATEAFF.

The CDR3 spells CASRPSGRETQYF. The CDR3 coding sequence is TGTGCCAGCAGACCGAGCGGTAGAGAGACCCAGTACTTC. The J gene is TRBJ2-5, the V gene TRBV28, with D perhaps TRBD2 (5 bases). The CDR3 has 13 residues. Germline V gene lookup returns CDR1 MDHEN and CDR2 SYDVKM. Trimming took 6 bases from V and 4 from J, leaving 12 bases between them.

The DNA for the CDR3 is TGTGCCAGCGGGGGACAGGGGGCTGGCAATCAGCCCCAGCATTTT. It codes for CASGGQGAGNQPQHF. This rearrangement joins TRBV28 to TRBJ1-5; 12 nucleotides line up with TRBD1. CDR3 length equals 15 residues. Germline V gene lookup returns CDR1 MDHEN and CDR2 SYDVKM. The J segment lost 2 bases and the V segment lost 8 bases, leaving 4 bases of the junction unmatched.

The chain joins TRBV18 to TRBJ1-3, with a tentative D call TRBD1 (6 bases). The V and J ends lost 6 bases and 0 bases respectively, with 12 bases between them. The CDR3 consists of 15 residues. Germline V CDR1 and CDR2: KGHSH, LQKENI. The DNA of the CDR3 is TGTGCCAGCTCCTCCAGGGGCAGCTCTGGAAACACCATATATTTT. Translated, it gives CASSSRGSSGNTIYF.

The CDR3 reads CASSYSGNGELFF. The CDR3 coding sequence is TGTGCCAGCAGTTACTCCGGAAATGGGGAGCTGTTTTTT. The chain employs TRBV6-5 and TRBJ2-2; D gene uncertain. CDR1 and CDR2 (germline): MNHEY, SVGAGI. The CDR3 is made up of 13 amino acids. Trimming left V 0 bases short and J 8 bases short, with 7 bases between.

The chain recombines TRBV6-5 with TRBJ1-3; no clear D gene. V gave up 8 bases and J gave up 2 bases, with 7 bases separating them. Germline V lookup: CDR1 MNHEY, CDR2 SVGAGI. The CDR3 has 12 amino acids. The CDR3 reads CASGSPGNTIYF. The DNA for the CDR3 is TGTGCCAGCGGCAGTCCTGGAAACACCATATATTTT.

V gene TRBV5-4 combines with J gene TRBJ1-1; D is uncertain. The V end was cut by 2 bases, the J end by 1 base, with 9 bases between. From germline, CDR1 is SGHNT and CDR2 YYREEE (reference sequence). This CDR3 is built from 14 residues. Here the CDR3 reads CASSFRKTNTEAFF. CDR3 nucleotides: TGTGCCAGCAGCTTTAGGAAGACGAACACTGAAGCTTTCTTT. The whole variable domain, filled in from reference TRBV5-4 and TRBJ1-1, reads ETGVTQSPTHLIKTRGQQVTLRCSSQSGHNTVSWYQQALGQGPQFIFQYYREEENGRGNFPPRFSGLQFPNYSSELNVNALELDDSALYLCASSFRKTNTEAFFGQGTRLTVV.

This sequence joins TRBV5-4 and TRBJ2-3, with D hard to call. CDR3 length equals 16 residues. Germline V gene data show CDR1 as SGHNT and CDR2 as YYREEE (reference sequence). The V end lost 3 bases, the J end lost 0 bases, and 14 bases lay between the germline ends. This CDR3 reads CASSSKYSPSTDTQYF. The CDR3 DNA sequence: TGTGCCAGCAGCTCAAAGTACTCGCCTAGCACAGATACGCAGTATTTT.

V usage is TRBV27 and J usage is TRBJ1-2; D gene uncertain. Per germline, CDR1 MNHEY and CDR2 SMNVEV (reference sequence). The CDR3 is 13 residues long. V was shortened by 0 bases and J by 4 bases, with 6 bases between the two germline ends. CDR3 DNA sequence: TGTGCCAGCAGTTTATCCGGGATCTATGGCTACACCTTC. As protein: CASSLSGIYGYTF.

J is TRBJ2-2 and V is TRBV19; no firm D call. The CDR3 spans 14 residues. Germline CDR1 is LNHDA and CDR2 is SQIVND (reference sequence). V was pared by 6 bases and J by 2 bases, with 10 bases between. CDR3 sequence reads: CASSLHSNTGELFF. CDR3 DNA sequence: TGTGCCAGTAGCCTACATAGTAACACCGGGGAGCTGTTTTTT.

In the case of this clone: Different DNA sequences within this sample yield the same CDR3. The J gene is TRBJ1-1, the V gene TRBV7-2; the D is unclear. Trimming took off 3 bases at V and 1 base at J, with 6 bases between the two ends. Germline V CDR1 and CDR2: SGHTA, FQGNSA. The CDR3 runs 13 residues. The CDR3 is CASSLTENTEAFF. CDR3 DNA sequence: TGTGCCAGCAGCTTGACGGAGAACACTGAAGCTTTCTTT.

The gene calls are TRBV4-1 and TRBJ1-2; TRBD1 agrees at 7 bases. The germline CDR1 and CDR2 sequences are MGHRA and YSYEKL. V dropped 4 bases and J dropped 8; count of bases not matched to a gene: 10. The CDR3 sequence is 14 residues long. The CDR3 DNA reads as TGCGCCAGCAGCCCCCGAACAGGGGCGGAAGGCTACACCTTC. It codes for CASSPRTGAEGYTF.

The V gene is TRBV7-2, the J gene TRBJ1-5, with D tentatively TRBD1 (5 bases). This CDR3 is built from 14 residues. Trimming took off 2 bases at V and 6 bases at J, with 11 bases between the two ends. Germline V gene lookup returns CDR1 SGHTA and CDR2 FQGNSA. CDR3: CASSLMSGSQPQHF. The DNA for the CDR3 is TGTGCCAGCAGCTTAATGTCAGGGAGTCAGCCCCAGCATTTT.

This chain links TRBV6-2 or TRBV6-3 with TRBJ1-1; D is unclear. This CDR3 spans 16 amino acids. V was clipped by 0 bases and J by 0 bases, with 11 bases between them. Germline assignment: CDR1 MNHEY and CDR2 SVGEGT. CDR3 bases: TGTGCCAGCAGTTACTCGAATCGGCAGATGAACACTGAAGCTTTCTTT. Amino acid sequence: CASSYSNRQMNTEAFF.

This chain uses TRBV18 with TRBJ2-3; D remains unclear. CDR3 length: 19 amino acids. Germline CDR1 KGHSH, CDR2 LQKENI. Trimming cost V 3 bases and J 1 base, with 23 bases left between them. The DNA for the CDR3 is TGTGCCAGCTCACCCAACAGTCCCAGTGTAGGGCACGGCACAGATACGCAGTATTTT. Translation: CASSPNSPSVGHGTDTQYF.

The chain couples TRBV2 to TRBJ1-2; 7 positions match TRBD1. CDR3 length equals 16 residues. CDR1 is SNHLY and CDR2 is FYNNEI in the germline V gene. J lost 3 bases, V lost 3 bases, and 10 bases had no gene match. The CDR3 sequence: CASSDSTMTGYYGYTF. The CDR3 DNA sequence: TGTGCCAGCAGTGACTCAACAATGACAGGGTACTATGGCTACACCTTC. Filled out from reference TRBV2 and TRBJ1-2, the complete variable domain reads EPEVTQTPSHQVTQMGQEVILRCVPISNHLYFYWYRQILGQKVEFLVSFYNNEISEKSEIFDDQFSVERPDGSNFTLKIRSTKLEDSAMYFCASSDSTMTGYYGYTFGSGTRLTVV.

V is TRBV19 and J is TRBJ1-4; D not certain. Germline-derived CDR1 and CDR2 are LNHDA and SQIVND (reference sequence). The germline V and J ends were trimmed by 0 bases and 8 bases, with 31 bases remaining between them. The CDR3 totals 21 residues. The CDR3 coding sequence is TGTGCCAGTAGTATAGATTATGGATCCTATCCGGAGGCTTTAGTCTACGAAAAACTGTTTTTT. It codes for CASSIDYGSYPEALVYEKLFF. The complete variable domain, with remaining parts taken from reference TRBV19 and TRBJ1-4, reads DGGITQSPKYLFRKEGQNVTLSCEQNLNHDAMYWYRQDPGQGLRLIYYSQIVNDFQKGDIAEGYSVSREKKESFPLTVTSAQKNPTAFYLCASSIDYGSYPEALVYEKLFFGSGTQLSVL.

V and J are TRBV11-1 and TRBJ2-7; D gene ambiguous. Germline CDR1 and CDR2: SGHAT and FQDESV (reference sequence). The V end lost 3 bases, the J end lost 3 bases, and 12 bases lay between the germline ends. The CDR3 contains 14 residues. CDR3 in amino acids: CASSLAHRGYEQYF. The CDR3 DNA reads as TGTGCCAGCAGCTTGGCCCACAGAGGCTACGAGCAGTACTTC.

V is TRBV7-9 and J is TRBJ1-4, with TRBD1 as a possible D gene (6 bases). Germline V gene sequence: CDR1 SEHNR, CDR2 FQNEAQ (reference sequence). Trimming left V 2 bases short and J 7 bases short, with 11 bases between. The CDR3 is 14 residues long. The CDR3 protein is CASSLKGVGEKLFF. Here the CDR3 DNA reads TGTGCCAGCAGCTTAAAGGGGGTTGGTGAAAAACTGTTTTTT.

This clone was found a few times. This chain links TRBV2 with TRBJ1-6; maybe TRBD1 (5 bases). Trimming took off 6 bases at V and 4 bases at J, with 13 bases between the two ends. The CDR3 has 15 amino acids. Germline CDR1 is SNHLY and CDR2 is FYNNEI. CDR3 in amino acids: CASRRSGLYNSPLHF. In nucleotides, the CDR3 is TGTGCCAGCAGGAGGTCAGGGCTATATAATTCACCCCTCCACTTT.

The chain has TRBV2 and TRBJ1-4, with 9 bases that match TRBD1. The junction had 14 bases not matched to a gene; V was cut back by 3 bases and J by 0 bases. This CDR3 has 20 residues. CDR1 and CDR2 (germline): SNHLY, FYNNEI. The CDR3 protein is CASSDPTRTGVLATNEKLFF. The CDR3 coding sequence is TGTGCCAGCAGTGACCCTACACGGACAGGGGTCCTTGCAACTAATGAAAAACTGTTTTTT.

This chain links TRBV6-6 with TRBJ2-3; TRBD2 aligns across 9 bases. This CDR3 spans 15 amino acids. Per the germline V gene, CDR1 is MNHNY and CDR2 is SVGAGI (reference sequence). Trimming at V came to 10 bases and at J to 4 bases, leaving 12 bases not matched to a gene. The CDR3, as DNA: TGTGCCACCCGTCACCCTAGCGGGGAGTCAGATACGCAGTATTTT. Protein sequence: CATRHPSGESDTQYF.

This chain uses TRBV7-9 with TRBJ1-6; the match to TRBD1 covers 7 bases. Germline CDR1 reads SEHNR; CDR2 reads FQNEAQ (reference sequence). The CDR3 totals 14 residues. V trimming: 6 bases; J trimming: 9 bases; junction bases outside the gene matches: 8. The CDR3 is CASRGQEGISPLHF. In DNA form, the CDR3 reads TGTGCCAGCAGAGGACAGGAGGGAATTTCACCCCTCCACTTT.

CDR3 nucleotide sequence: TGTGCCAGCAGTTTATACAGGGATGACGAAAAACTGTTTTTT. Its translation: CASSLYRDDEKLFF. V and J are TRBV27 and TRBJ1-4; D may be TRBD1 (6 bases). This CDR3 has 14 amino acids. The V gene's germline CDR1 is MNHEY and CDR2 SMNVEV (reference sequence). The V end was cut by 1 base, the J end by 8 bases, with 11 bases between.

J is TRBJ1-1 and V is TRBV11-2; possible D gene TRBD1, 6 bases. CDR1 and CDR2 (germline): SGHAT, FQNNGV. The germline V and J ends were trimmed by 6 bases and 2 bases, with 10 bases remaining between them. The CDR3 sequence is 13 residues long. CDR3 nucleotide sequence: TGTGCCAGCAGGACAGGACGTAACACTGAAGCTTTCTTT. It codes for CASRTGRNTEAFF.

This sequence joins TRBV29-1 and TRBJ2-2; the D is unclear. The CDR3 sequence is 12 residues long. The V end was cut by 8 bases, the J end by 1 base, with 8 bases between. Germline V gene sequence: CDR1 SQVTM, CDR2 ANQGSEA. CDR3 DNA: TGCAGCACACGATGGAACACCGGGGAGCTGTTTTTT. Residues: CSTRWNTGELFF.

The rearrangement links TRBV5-5 to TRBJ1-5, with 9 bases matching TRBD1. The CDR3 is 15 residues long. The ends lost 4 bases at V and 6 bases at J; junction bases unmatched: 8. Germline CDR1 reads SGHKS; CDR2 reads YYEKEE (reference sequence). As DNA, the CDR3 is TGTGCCAGCAGCCCCAGCGACAGGGGGTCTCAGCCCCAGCATTTT. This gives the protein CASSPSDRGSQPQHF.

The chain has TRBV6-5 and TRBJ1-2; D gene ambiguous. V lost 4 bases to trimming and J lost 5 bases, with 14 bases between them. The germline CDR1 and CDR2 sequences are MNHEY and SVGAGI. The CDR3 is 14 amino acids. The CDR3 spells CASSFGPRAYGYTF. DNA of the CDR3: TGTGCCAGCAGTTTCGGGCCGCGGGCGTATGGCTACACCTTC.

There are a few counts of this clone. This chain uses TRBV9 with TRBJ2-3; TRBD2 matches at 11 bases. The CDR3 extends over 18 amino acids. Germline loops: CDR1 SGDLS, CDR2 YYNGEE. J was trimmed by 0 bases and V by 0 bases; bases with no gene match: 6. As DNA, the CDR3 is TGTGCCAGCAGCGTAGCGATGATAGCGGGGGGGAGCACAGATACGCAGTATTTT. Translating gives CASSVAMIAGGSTDTQYF. Complete variable domain (other parts from reference TRBV9 and TRBJ2-3): DSGVTQTPKHLITATGQRVTLRCSPRSGDLSVYWYQQSLDQGLQFLIQYYNGEERAKGNILERFSAQQFPDLHSELNLSSLELGDSALYFCASSVAMIAGGSTDTQYFGPGTRLTVL.